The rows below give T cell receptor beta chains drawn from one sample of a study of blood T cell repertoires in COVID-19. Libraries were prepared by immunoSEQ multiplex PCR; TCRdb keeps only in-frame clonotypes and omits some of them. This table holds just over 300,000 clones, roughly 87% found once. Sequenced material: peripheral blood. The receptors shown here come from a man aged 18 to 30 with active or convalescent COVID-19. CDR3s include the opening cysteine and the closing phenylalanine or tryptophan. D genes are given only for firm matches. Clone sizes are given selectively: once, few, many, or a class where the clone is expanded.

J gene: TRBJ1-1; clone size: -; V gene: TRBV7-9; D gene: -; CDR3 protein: CASRRREGMNTEAFF; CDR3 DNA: TGTGCCAGCAGAAGACGGGAGGGAATGAACACTGAAGCTTTCTTT
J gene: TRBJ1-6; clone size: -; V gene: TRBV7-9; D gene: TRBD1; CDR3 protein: CASSFLRTGVRSPLHF; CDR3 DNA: TGTGCCAGCAGCTTCCTCCGGACAGGGGTTAGGTCACCCCTCCACTTT
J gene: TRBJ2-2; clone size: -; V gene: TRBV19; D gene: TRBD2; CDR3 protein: CASSIATGGPGELFF; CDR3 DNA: TGTGCCAGTAGTATAGCCACGGGGGGGCCTGGGGAGCTGTTTTTT
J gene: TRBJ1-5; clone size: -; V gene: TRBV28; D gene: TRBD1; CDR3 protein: CASSTRQGGHQPQHF; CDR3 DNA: TGTGCCAGCAGTACCCGACAGGGAGGACATCAGCCCCAGCATTTT
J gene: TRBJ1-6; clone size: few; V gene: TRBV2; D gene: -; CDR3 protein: CASQRVNRDSPLHF; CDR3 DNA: TGTGCCAGCCAGAGGGTAAACCGGGATTCACCCCTCCACTTT
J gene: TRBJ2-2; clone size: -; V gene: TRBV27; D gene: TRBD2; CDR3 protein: CASSPEAGSSTGELFF; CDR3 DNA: TGTGCCAGCAGTCCGGAAGCGGGATCCAGCACCGGGGAGCTGTTTTTT
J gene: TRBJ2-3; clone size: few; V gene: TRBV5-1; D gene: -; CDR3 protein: CASSLELRRGTDTQYF; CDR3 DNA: TGCGCCAGCAGCTTGGAATTGAGGCGGGGCACAGATACGCAGTATTTT
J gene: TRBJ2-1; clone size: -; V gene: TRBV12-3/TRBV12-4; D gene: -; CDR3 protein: CASSFRHEQFF; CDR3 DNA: TGTGCCAGCAGTTTCAGGCATGAGCAGTTCTTC
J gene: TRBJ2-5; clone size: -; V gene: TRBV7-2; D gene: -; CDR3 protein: CASSLTYSETQYF; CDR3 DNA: TGTGCCAGCAGCTTAACATATAGCGAGACCCAGTACTTC
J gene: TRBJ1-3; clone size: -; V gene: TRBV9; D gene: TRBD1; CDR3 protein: CASPIRGLVSGNTIYF; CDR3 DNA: TGTGCCAGCCCGATTAGGGGGCTAGTCTCTGGAAACACCATATATTTT
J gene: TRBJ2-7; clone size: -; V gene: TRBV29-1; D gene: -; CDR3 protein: CSVADRTLSYEQYF; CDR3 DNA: TGCAGCGTTGCCGACAGGACCCTCTCCTACGAGCAGTACTTC
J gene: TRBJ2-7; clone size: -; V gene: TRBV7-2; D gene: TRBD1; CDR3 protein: CASSLGLGQLYEQYF; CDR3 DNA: TGTGCCAGCAGCTTAGGTTTGGGACAGCTATACGAGCAGTACTTC
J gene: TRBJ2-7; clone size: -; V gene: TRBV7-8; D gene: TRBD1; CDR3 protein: CASSLIGQGSAYEQYF; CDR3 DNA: TGTGCCAGCAGCTTAATCGGACAGGGGAGCGCCTACGAGCAGTACTTC
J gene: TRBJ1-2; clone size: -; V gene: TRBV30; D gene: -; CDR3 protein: CAWRPRLNYGYTF; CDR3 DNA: TGTGCCTGGAGGCCGAGGTTAAACTATGGCTACACCTTC
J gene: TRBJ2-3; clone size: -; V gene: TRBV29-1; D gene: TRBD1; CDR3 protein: CSAWTGGADTQYF; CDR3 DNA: TGCAGCGCCTGGACAGGGGGTGCAGATACGCAGTATTTT
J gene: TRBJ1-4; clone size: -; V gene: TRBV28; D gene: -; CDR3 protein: CASAGSLEKLFF; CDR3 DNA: TGTGCCAGCGCTGGCTCTTTAGAAAAACTGTTTTTT
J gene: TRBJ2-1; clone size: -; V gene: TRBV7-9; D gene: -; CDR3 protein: CASSFWGGTYNEQFF; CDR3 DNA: TGTGCCAGCAGCTTTTGGGGCGGAACCTACAATGAGCAGTTCTTC
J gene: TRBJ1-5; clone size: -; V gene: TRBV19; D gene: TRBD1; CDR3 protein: CASSKKPGQGSRQPQHF; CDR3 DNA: TGTGCCAGTAGTAAAAAACCGGGACAGGGGTCGAGGCAGCCCCAGCATTTT
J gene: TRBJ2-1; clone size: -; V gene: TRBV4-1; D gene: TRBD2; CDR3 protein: CASSQGAGLGDEQFF; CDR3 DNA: TGCGCCAGCAGCCAAGGTGCGGGACTAGGGGATGAGCAGTTCTTC
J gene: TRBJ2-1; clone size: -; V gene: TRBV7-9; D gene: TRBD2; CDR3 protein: CASSLRDGRDEQFF; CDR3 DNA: TGTGCCAGCAGCCTACGGGACGGGAGGGATGAGCAGTTCTTC
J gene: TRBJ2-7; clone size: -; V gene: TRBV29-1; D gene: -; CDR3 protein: CSVVMEMREQYF; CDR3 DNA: TGCAGCGTTGTTATGGAAATGCGGGAGCAGTACTTC
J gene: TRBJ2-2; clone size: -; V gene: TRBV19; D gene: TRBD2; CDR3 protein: CASSRNRLAGDTGELFF; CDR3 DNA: TGTGCCAGTAGTAGGAACCGACTAGCGGGAGACACCGGGGAGCTGTTTTTT
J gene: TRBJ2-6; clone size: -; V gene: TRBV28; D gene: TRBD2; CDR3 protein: CASSLGRAASGANVLTF; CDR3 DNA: TGTGCCAGCAGTTTGGGGAGGGCCGCCTCTGGGGCCAACGTCCTGACTTTC
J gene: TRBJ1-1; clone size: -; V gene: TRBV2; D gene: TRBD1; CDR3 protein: CASSGTGGRTEAFF; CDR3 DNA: TGTGCCAGCAGCGGGACAGGGGGCCGCACTGAAGCTTTCTTT
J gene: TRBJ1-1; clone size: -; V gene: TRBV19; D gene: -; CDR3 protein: CASSIGQKYTEAFF; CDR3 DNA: TGTGCCAGTAGTATAGGGCAGAAGTACACTGAAGCTTTCTTT
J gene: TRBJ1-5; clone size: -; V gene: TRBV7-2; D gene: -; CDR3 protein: CASSPQAGVEAQHF; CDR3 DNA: TGTGCCAGCAGCCCTCAGGCGGGTGTAGAGGCCCAGCATTTT
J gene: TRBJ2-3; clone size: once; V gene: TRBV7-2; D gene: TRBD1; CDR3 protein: CASSFPRSGTGTDTQYF; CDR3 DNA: TGTGCCAGCAGCTTTCCGCGATCCGGGACAGGCACAGATACGCAGTATTTT
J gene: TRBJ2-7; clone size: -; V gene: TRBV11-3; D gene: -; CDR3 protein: CASSLGAGGYEQYF; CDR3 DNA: TGTGCCAGCAGCTTAGGGGCAGGCGGGTACGAGCAGTACTTC
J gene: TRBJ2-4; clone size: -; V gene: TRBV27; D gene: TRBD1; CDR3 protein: CASSSPGQGDNIQYF; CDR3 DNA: TGTGCCAGCAGTTCACCGGGACAGGGGGACAACATTCAGTACTTC
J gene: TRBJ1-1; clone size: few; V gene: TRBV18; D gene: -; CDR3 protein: CASSPRFGFGEINTEAFF; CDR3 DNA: TGTGCCAGCTCACCACGGTTCGGCTTCGGGGAAATCAACACTGAAGCTTTCTTT
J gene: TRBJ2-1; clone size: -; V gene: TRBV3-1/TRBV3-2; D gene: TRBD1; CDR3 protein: CASSQGVPRQGAGEQFF; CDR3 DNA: TGTGCCAGCAGCCAAGGTGTGCCGCGACAGGGGGCGGGTGAGCAGTTCTTC
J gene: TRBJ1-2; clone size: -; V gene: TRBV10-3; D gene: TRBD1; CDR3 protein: CATQAAGGLVGYTF; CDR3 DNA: TGTGCCACCCAAGCCGCAGGGGGCCTCGTCGGCTACACCTTC
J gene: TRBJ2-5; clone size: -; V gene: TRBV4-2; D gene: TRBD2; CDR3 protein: CASSPHPTSSGETQYF; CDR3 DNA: TGTGCCAGCAGCCCACACCCGACTAGCTCTGGGGAGACCCAGTACTTC
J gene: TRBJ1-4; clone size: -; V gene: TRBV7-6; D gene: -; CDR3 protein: CASSLEFVSGATNEKLFF; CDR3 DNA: TGTGCCAGCAGCTTAGAGTTTGTTTCGGGAGCAACTAATGAAAAACTGTTTTTT
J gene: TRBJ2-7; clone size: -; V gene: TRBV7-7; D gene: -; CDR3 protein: CASSVSRGFSYEQYF; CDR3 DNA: TGTGCCAGCAGCGTTTCGCGGGGATTCTCCTACGAGCAGTACTTC